The clone carrying this T cell receptor (beta chain) appeared many times. Its specificity is not known. TCRdb redid the calling of the 5' RACE reads with MiXCR, one entry per CDR3 protein. The data hold some 240,000 distinct CDR3 sequences, with around 7.9% observed a single time. The entry originates in a study of CD8 T cells in ankylosing spondylitis. Study-level findings and limits: Seemingly characteristic of ankylosing spondylitis blood was a TCR beta motif consisting of 7 or 8 highly homologous variants.

The material sequenced was blood, either unsorted or a sorted T cell fraction (not recorded which). The sequence derives from a male donor with ankylosing spondylitis.

The CDR3 loop is CASSVARDRDYNGYTF. DNA of the CDR3: TGTGCCAGCAGCGTAGCCCGAGACAGGGACTATAATGGCTACACCTTC. The rearrangement links TRBV9 to TRBJ1-2; 7 bases are a match to TRBD1. After removal of 0 bases from V and 6 bases from J, the junction contained 11 bases not matched to a gene. Germline CDR1 is SGDLS and CDR2 is YYNGEE. The CDR3 is 16 residues long. Full variable domain (remainder filled in from reference TRBV9 and TRBJ1-2): DSGVTQTPKHLITATGQRVTLRCSPRSGDLSVYWYQQSLDQGLQFLIQYYNGEERAKGNILERFSAQQFPDLHSELNLSSLELGDSALYFCASSVARDRDYNGYTFGSGTRLTVV.